These 27 T cell receptor beta chains came from one sample sequenced in a study of blood T cell repertoires in COVID-19. TCRdb's copy holds only in-frame clones and misses some; the assay was immunoSEQ multiplex PCR. Here the sample spans fewer than 250,000 clones, 80% to 90% being singletons. Sequencing was done on a sample of peripheral blood. The receptors were sampled from a man younger than 40 with acute or convalescent COVID-19.

The chain employs TRBV30 and TRBJ2-5, with D hard to call. With 1 base removed from V and 3 bases from J, the gap between germline ends came to 9 bases. The CDR3 is made up of 13 amino acids. Germline CDR1 and CDR2: GTSNPN and SVGIG (reference sequence). This CDR3 is CAWSGDWKETQYF. The CDR3 bases are TGTGCCTGGAGTGGAGACTGGAAAGAGACCCAGTACTTC.

The rearrangement links TRBV6-5 to TRBJ1-4; the D is unclear. V was shortened by 1 base and J by 4 bases, with 10 bases between the two germline ends. The CDR3 is 15 amino acids. CDR1 MNHEY and CDR2 SVGAGI come from the germline V gene. CDR3: CASSYYGVINEKLFF. In nucleotides, the CDR3 is TGTGCCAGCAGTTACTACGGGGTCATTAATGAAAAACTGTTTTTT.

V usage is TRBV27 and J usage is TRBJ1-3; D might be TRBD1 (5 bases). V dropped 5 bases and J dropped 2 bases, with 13 bases sitting between them. Germline values: CDR1 MNHEY, CDR2 SMNVEV (reference sequence). CDR3 length: 15 amino acids. In DNA, the CDR3 is TGTGCCAGCAGTAGAAAACCAGGGACTGGAAACACCATATATTTT. This encodes CASSRKPGTGNTIYF.

The chain employs TRBV27 and TRBJ1-6, with a tentative D call TRBD1 (6 bases). This CDR3 spans 15 amino acids. V lost 5 bases, J lost 0 bases, and 8 bases lay in between. Germline V gene data show CDR1 as MNHEY and CDR2 as SMNVEV (reference sequence). The CDR3 loop reads CASSKDSSYNSPLHF. The CDR3 nucleotides are TGTGCCAGCAGTAAGGACAGCTCCTATAATTCACCCCTCCACTTT.

This rearrangement joins TRBV5-1 to TRBJ1-2; TRBD1 agrees at 7 bases. The CDR3 consists of 15 residues. Germline CDR1 and CDR2: SGHRS and YFSETQ. Trimming cost V 4 bases and J 1 base; bases outside gene matches: 7. CDR3 sequence: CASSVGTDLNYGYTF. Here the CDR3 DNA reads TGCGCCAGCAGCGTAGGGACAGACCTTAACTATGGCTACACCTTC.

The V gene is TRBV5-1, the J gene TRBJ2-2; no clear D gene. The CDR3 loop spans 14 amino acids. From germline, CDR1 is SGHRS and CDR2 YFSETQ. Trimming pared 7 bases from V and 5 bases from J, leaving 15 bases between. CDR3 bases: TGCGCCAGCTCCCTCCTGGCGGAAACCGGGGAGCTGTTTTTT. It translates to CASSLLAETGELFF. Looking up the rest from reference TRBV5-1 and TRBJ2-2 gives the full variable domain: KAGVTQTPRYLIKTRGQQVTLSCSPISGHRSVSWYQQTPGQGLQFLFEYFSETQRNKGNFPGRFSGRQFSNSRSEMNVSTLELGDSALYLCASSLLAETGELFFGEGSRLTVL.

This clone was observed a single time. The gene calls are TRBV18 and TRBJ2-7; TRBD1 is a possible D gene (5 bases). V was cut by 3 bases and J by 0 bases, with 12 bases left in between. The CDR3 extends over 15 amino acids. Germline V lookup: CDR1 KGHSH, CDR2 LQKENI. CDR3 protein: CASSPTGFSSYEQYF. CDR3 coding DNA: TGTGCCAGCTCACCTACAGGTTTTAGCTCCTACGAGCAGTACTTC.

This clone was observed a single time. The V gene is TRBV30, the J gene TRBJ1-5; possibly TRBD1 for D (6 bases). This CDR3 contains 15 residues. Per the germline V gene, CDR1 is GTSNPN and CDR2 is SVGIG (reference sequence). Trimming left V 0 bases short and J 3 bases short, with 12 bases between. The CDR3 sequence: CAWSVKQGFNQPQHF. The CDR3 bases are TGTGCCTGGAGTGTAAAACAGGGTTTCAATCAGCCCCAGCATTTT.

This chain connects TRBV30 to TRBJ2-3; 7 bases map to TRBD1. CDR1 and CDR2 from the germline V gene are GTSNPN and SVGIG (reference sequence). The ends lost 2 bases at V and 6 bases at J; junction bases unmatched: 5. The length of the CDR3 is 13 residues. The CDR3, as DNA: TGTGCCTGGAGTCCAACAGGGGTGGATACGCAGTATTTT. This sequence encodes CAWSPTGVDTQYF.

This clone was picked up a small number of times. This chain links TRBV10-3 with TRBJ1-5; a weak D match, TRBD1 (5 bases). The CDR3 has 13 residues. Germline V CDR1 and CDR2: ENHRY, SYGVKD. Trimming took 10 bases from V and 3 from J, leaving 13 bases between them. CDR3 in DNA: TGTGCCACCCAGGGACTGATCAATCAGCCCCAGCATTTT. It yields the protein CATQGLINQPQHF.

This rearrangement joins TRBV7-2 to TRBJ2-7; 8 nucleotides match TRBD1. V lost 5 bases, J lost 3 bases, and 12 bases stayed unmatched. Germline CDR1 SGHTA, CDR2 FQGNSA. The CDR3 consists of 16 residues. Here the CDR3 reads CASSPQGTGLIYEQYF. The DNA of the CDR3 is TGTGCCAGCAGCCCCCAAGGGACAGGCCTTATCTACGAGCAGTACTTC. Full variable domain (rest looked up from reference TRBV7-2 and TRBJ2-7): GAGVSQSPSNKVTEKGKDVELRCDPISGHTALYWYRQSLGQGLEFLIYFQGNSAPDKSGLPSDRFSAERTGGSVSTLTIQRTQQEDSAVYLCASSPQGTGLIYEQYFGPGTRLTVT.

The chain employs TRBV5-3 and TRBJ1-5; a weak D match, TRBD1 (6 bases). TRBV5-3 is an open reading frame, and its role is uncertain. Trimming shortened V by 1 base and J by 5 bases, and 25 bases separated the two germline ends. The CDR3 contains 19 residues. The CDR3 protein is CARSLFLTSRAGVYQPQHF. CDR3 DNA: TGTGCCAGAAGCTTGTTCCTAACTAGTCGGGCAGGGGTGTATCAGCCCCAGCATTTT.

CDR3 sequence reads: CASSSGQGGNYGYTF. Here the CDR3 DNA reads TGCGCCAGCAGCTCCGGACAGGGGGGTAACTATGGCTACACCTTC. V and J are TRBV5-1 and TRBJ1-2; 10 nucleotides align to TRBD1. CDR1 is SGHRS, CDR2 YFSETQ, per germline. The CDR3 sequence is 15 residues long. Trimming removed 3 bases from V and 1 base from J; junction bases left unmatched: 3.

The rearrangement links TRBV4-1 to TRBJ1-6; D is undetermined. Trimming pared 0 bases from V and 2 bases from J, leaving 8 bases between. The CDR3 spans 16 residues. Germline assignment: CDR1 MGHRA and CDR2 YSYEKL. Written as DNA, the CDR3 is TGCGCCAGCAGCCAAGAACCGGGTGCCTATAATTCACCCCTCCACTTT. Protein: CASSQEPGAYNSPLHF.

In this sample, this clone turned up a few times. The chain combines TRBV30 with TRBJ1-3; 8 bases match TRBD1. The CDR3 contains 15 residues. Germline values: CDR1 GTSNPN, CDR2 SVGIG (reference sequence). The V and J ends lost 8 bases and 4 bases, in that order; junction bases with no gene match: 13. The CDR3 region has the DNA TGTGCCGCCCCTACATCGACAGGGGTCGGAAACACCATATATTTT. Its translation: CAAPTSTGVGNTIYF. Full variable domain (rest looked up from reference TRBV30 and TRBJ1-3): SQTIHQWPATLVQPVGSPLSLECTVEGTSNPNLYWYRQAAGRGLQLLFYSVGIGQISSEVPQNLSASRPQDRQFILSSKKLLLSDSGFYLCAAPTSTGVGNTIYFGEGSWLTVV.

V usage is TRBV28 and J usage is TRBJ2-3; 8 nucleotides align to TRBD2. Trimming removed 6 bases from V and 11 bases from J; junction bases left unmatched: 10. CDR1 is MDHEN, CDR2 SYDVKM, per germline. The CDR3 has 13 residues. The CDR3 region is CASRLGSGGGQYF. The CDR3 DNA is TGTGCCAGCAGATTGGGGAGCGGGGGTGGGCAGTATTTT.

The V gene is TRBV6-6, the J gene TRBJ2-7, with 10 bases that match TRBD1. The ends lost 5 bases at V and 4 bases at J; junction bases unmatched: 5. This CDR3 spans 14 amino acids. Germline CDR1 reads MNHNY; CDR2 reads SVGAGI (reference sequence). The CDR3 region is CASSLQGQGYEQYF. DNA of the CDR3: TGTGCCAGCAGTCTACAGGGACAGGGGTACGAGCAGTACTTC.

The CDR3 bases are TGCAGTGCTAGTGGGCCCGGAGTTGGAGAGACCCAGTACTTC. Amino acid sequence: CSASGPGVGETQYF. This chain joins TRBV20-1 and TRBJ2-5; no clear D. The CDR3 extends over 14 amino acids. V was trimmed by 3 bases and J by 4 bases, leaving 15 bases between them. The V gene's germline CDR1 is DFQATT and CDR2 SNEGSKA (reference sequence).

This clone was seen a handful of times. The V and J genes are TRBV5-1 and TRBJ1-2; D is unresolved. The CDR3 is 14 residues long. The V gene lost 8 bases and the J gene lost 2 bases, with 16 bases spanning the gap. Germline loops: CDR1 SGHRS, CDR2 YFSETQ. The CDR3, as DNA: TGCGCCAGAAGACCCTCCGGGGAGAACTATGGCTACACCTTC. It specifies CARRPSGENYGYTF.

This chain links TRBV5-1 with TRBJ2-5; no firm D call. V was trimmed by 0 bases and J by 7 bases, leaving 10 bases between them. Germline loops: CDR1 SGHRS, CDR2 YFSETQ. The CDR3 runs 13 residues. In DNA form, the CDR3 reads TGCGCCAGCAGCTTGGGAAGTTCGGGGACCCAGTACTTC. Encoded protein: CASSLGSSGTQYF.

The chain combines TRBV7-8 with TRBJ1-1; tentatively, D is TRBD1 (5 bases). Trimming stripped 0 bases from V and 5 bases from J, with 10 bases between. CDR1 SGHVS and CDR2 FQNEAQ come from the germline V gene. This CDR3 comprises 14 residues. The DNA for the CDR3 is TGTGCCAGCAGCTTAGCTCTACGGGGGACTGAAGCTTTCTTT. Its protein product is CASSLALRGTEAFF.

In the case of this clone: The sample holds other DNA sequences that translate to the same CDR3. The genes are TRBV27 and TRBJ2-2; D not certain. Trimming took 5 bases from V and 2 from J, leaving 6 bases between them. There are 13 residues in the CDR3. Germline lookup yields CDR1 MNHEY and CDR2 SMNVEV (reference sequence). CDR3 loop: CASSLLNTGELFF. The DNA for the CDR3 is TGTGCCAGCAGTCTCTTAAACACCGGGGAGCTGTTTTTT.

The CDR3 loop reads CASGRLSNQPQHF. Written as DNA, the CDR3 is TGTGCCTCCGGGAGGTTGAGCAATCAGCCCCAGCATTTT. The chain carries TRBV2 and TRBJ1-5; D is uncertain. The CDR3 is 13 amino acids. Trimming took off 11 bases at V and 1 base at J, with 12 bases between the two ends. CDR1 and CDR2 (germline): SNHLY, FYNNEI.

This clone was detected once. V and J are TRBV7-8 and TRBJ1-2; 8 nucleotides agree with TRBD1. Germline loops: CDR1 SGHVS, CDR2 FQNEAQ. This CDR3 region has 15 residues. Trimming cost V 5 bases and J 3 bases; bases outside gene matches: 8. As DNA, the CDR3 is TGTGCCAGCAGCGCAACGGAGACAGGGGACTATGGCTACACCTTC. This codes for CASSATETGDYGYTF.

This clone has just one count. The chain combines TRBV30 with TRBJ1-1; D is possibly TRBD1 (6 bases). Germline V gene lookup returns CDR1 GTSNPN and CDR2 SVGIG (reference sequence). The CDR3 totals 12 residues. Between the trimmed V and J ends, which lost 1 base and 8 bases, there was a span of 11 bases. DNA of the CDR3: TGTGCCTGGAGTGGGTCCGGGACAGAAGCTTTCTTT. Amino acid sequence: CAWSGSGTEAFF.

Details on this clone: The sample holds other DNA sequences that translate to the same CDR3. The V and J genes are TRBV5-4 and TRBJ1-2; 8 bases are shared with TRBD1. Germline-derived CDR1 and CDR2 are SGHNT and YYREEE (reference sequence). The junction had 1 base not matched to a gene; V was cut back by 0 bases and J by 3 bases. The CDR3 sequence is 14 residues long. The CDR3 sequence is CASSLVGQDYGYTF. The CDR3 DNA is TGTGCCAGCAGCTTGGTGGGACAGGACTATGGCTACACCTTC.

V and J are TRBV27 and TRBJ2-2, with D hard to call. Trimming took 3 bases from V and 1 from J, leaving 6 bases between them. The germline gives CDR1 MNHEY, CDR2 SMNVEV (reference sequence). This CDR3 has 14 amino acids. CDR3 nucleotides: TGTGCCAGCAGTTTTGGCAGGAACACCGGGGAGCTGTTTTTT. It codes for CASSFGRNTGELFF.